Listed below are T cell receptor beta chains from one sample, sequenced in a study of a mutant IDH1 vaccine in newly diagnosed glioma. No antigen has been identified for these receptors. Profiling relied on immunoSEQ multiplex PCR, and the TCRdb table lists in-frame clones only, not all of them. The profile shows 35,000 to 50,000 clones, less than 85% of them singletons. Sequences were derived from PBMCs, sampled from a glioma patient whose treatment included an IDH1 peptide vaccine. The receptors stem from a young woman with glioma. Some clones in this sample may be carry-over from other donors' samples. CDR3s include the opening cysteine and the closing phenylalanine or tryptophan. The order of the fields is clone size, D gene, J gene, V gene, CDR3 length, CDR3 protein, CDR3 DNA. A D gene is named only where the DNA matches it firmly. Clone size is not always given. Where it is, it says once, few, many or a class for expanded clones.

>NA|TRBD1|TRBJ1-2|TRBV13|15
CASSSGTGDLYGYTF
TGTGCCAGCAGCTCCGGGACAGGGGATTTGTATGGCTACACCTTC
>NA|TRBD1|TRBJ2-2|TRBV6-1|15
CASSFRDRSTGELFF
TGTGCCAGCAGTTTCCGGGACAGGTCCACCGGGGAGCTGTTTTTT
>few|NA|TRBJ2-2|TRBV15|18
CATSPRGRGFTSAGELFF
TGTGCCACCAGCCCCCGTGGTAGGGGTTTTACGAGCGCCGGGGAGCTGTTTTTT
>NA|NA|TRBJ1-1|TRBV5-1|11
CASRMNTEAFF
TGCGCCAGCAGGATGAACACTGAAGCTTTCTTT
>NA|TRBD1|TRBJ2-7|TRBV7-9|14
CASSTGQGGVEQYF
TGTGCCAGCAGCACGGGACAGGGCGGCGTCGAGCAGTACTTC
>few|NA|TRBJ1-5|TRBV4-2|15
CASSQDQGPNQPQHF
TGTGCCAGCAGCCAAGACCAGGGCCCCAATCAGCCCCAGCATTTT
>NA|TRBD2|TRBJ2-1|TRBV9|19
CASSTSANELAFSYNEQFF
TGTGCCAGCAGCACCTCGGCTAACGAACTAGCGTTCTCCTACAATGAGCAGTTCTTC
>NA|NA|TRBJ2-3|TRBV7-2|15
CASSPTWTLADTQYF
TGTGCCAGCAGCCCCACCTGGACGCTGGCAGATACGCAGTATTTT
>NA|TRBD1|TRBJ2-2|TRBV5-1|17
CASSLEGGQGNTGELFF
TGCGCCAGCAGCTTGGAGGGAGGACAGGGTAACACCGGGGAGCTGTTTTTT
>NA|NA|TRBJ2-1|TRBV6-6|15
CATTLGISSYNEQFF
TGTGCCACCACCCTAGGGATTTCTTCCTACAATGAGCAGTTCTTC
>NA|NA|TRBJ1-3|TRBV5-1|15
CASSLAGSSGNTIYF
TGCGCCAGCAGCTTGGCTGGGAGCTCTGGAAACACCATATATTTT
>NA|NA|TRBJ2-7|TRBV21-1|19
CASSKDGVTGNDSSYEQYF
TGTGCCAGCAGCAAAGATGGGGTGACAGGGAACGATTCGTCCTACGAGCAGTACTTC
>few|NA|TRBJ1-1|TRBV16|13
CASIRKANTEAFF
TGTGCCAGCATCCGAAAGGCGAACACTGAAGCTTTCTTT
>NA|NA|TRBJ1-1|TRBV7-9|17
CASSLEGLMGSNTEAFF
TGTGCCAGCAGCTTAGAGGGACTGATGGGGTCGAACACTGAAGCTTTCTTT
>NA|NA|TRBJ1-1|TRBV6-1|13
CASSEAESLEAFF
TGTGCCAGCAGTGAAGCCGAGTCTCTCGAAGCTTTCTTT
>NA|NA|TRBJ1-2|TRBV10-2|14
CASSEPLAGTGYTF
TGCGCCAGCAGTGAGCCCTTGGCGGGGACGGGCTACACCTTC
>NA|TRBD2|TRBJ2-7|TRBV9|16
CASSTAAQAGVHEQYF
TGTGCCAGCAGCACCGCCGCCCAAGCGGGAGTCCACGAGCAGTACTTC
>once|NA|TRBJ1-5|TRBV19|15
CASSIWDSSNQPQHF
TGTGCCAGTAGTATCTGGGACTCTAGCAATCAGCCCCAGCATTTT
>NA|TRBD2|TRBJ2-1|TRBV11-2|17
CASSLWLAGSSYNEQFF
TGTGCCAGCAGCTTGTGGCTAGCGGGGAGTTCCTACAATGAGCAGTTCTTC
>NA|TRBD1|TRBJ1-6|TRBV7-9|13
CASSDTGDSPLHF
TGTGCCAGCAGCGATACAGGGGATTCACCCCTCCACTTT
>NA|TRBD2|TRBJ2-3|TRBV7-9|16
CASSLDGGRRTDTQYF
TGTGCCAGCAGCTTAGACGGCGGGAGACGTACAGATACGCAGTATTTT
>NA|NA|TRBJ2-5|TRBV30|13
CAWGGGSWETQYF
TGTGCCTGGGGAGGGGGCTCGTGGGAGACCCAGTACTTC
>once|NA|TRBJ1-5|TRBV7-8|14
CASSLRGGGQPQHF
TGTGCCAGCAGCTTAAGGGGCGGGGGTCAGCCCCAGCATTTT
>NA|NA|TRBJ1-3|TRBV11-1|16
CASSLYQGISGNTIYF
TGTGCCAGCAGCTTATACCAGGGGATCTCTGGAAACACCATATATTTT
>few|TRBD2|TRBJ2-1|TRBV27|16
CASSPPGLAGADEQFF
TGTGCCAGCAGTCCGCCGGGACTAGCGGGAGCTGATGAGCAGTTCTTC
>once|TRBD2|TRBJ2-1|TRBV10-3|14
CAIMSGDRYNEQFF
TGTGCCATCATGAGCGGGGACCGCTACAATGAGCAGTTCTTC
>NA|TRBD2|TRBJ2-7|TRBV7-6|16
CASSPRTSGGSYEQYF
TGTGCCAGCAGCCCCCGGACTAGCGGGGGCTCCTACGAGCAGTACTTC
>NA|NA|TRBJ1-6|TRBV5-3|13
CARSAAWDSPLHF
TGTGCCAGAAGCGCTGCCTGGGACTCACCCCTCCACTTT
>few|NA|TRBJ1-6|TRBV18|14
CASSPRKEGSPLHF
TGTGCCAGCTCACCACGTAAGGAAGGATCACCCCTCCACTTT
>NA|NA|TRBJ2-5|TRBV7-9|15
CASSAPGSGQETQYF
TGTGCCAGCAGCGCTCCGGGGAGCGGACAAGAGACCCAGTACTTC
>NA|TRBD1|TRBJ1-5|TRBV2|15
CASTQRTGGNQPQHF
TGTGCCAGCACCCAAAGGACAGGGGGCAATCAGCCCCAGCATTTT
>NA|TRBD2|TRBJ2-2|TRBV30|13
CATSGLNTGELFF
TGTGCCACTAGCGGCCTGAACACCGGGGAGCTGTTTTTT
>NA|NA|TRBJ1-1|TRBV2|16
CASSEEGGGLDTEAFF
TGTGCCAGCAGTGAAGAAGGAGGGGGTCTCGACACTGAAGCTTTCTTT
>NA|NA|TRBJ1-1|TRBV19|14
CASSMLSQDTEAFF
TGTGCCAGTAGTATGTTGTCACAGGACACTGAAGCTTTCTTT
>NA|NA|TRBJ1-5|TRBV19|16
CASSSIQGRDNQPQHF
TGTGCCAGTAGTAGTATACAGGGAAGGGACAATCAGCCCCAGCATTTT
>NA|NA|TRBJ2-7|TRBV6-5|16
CASSYSKLNRFSEQYF
TGTGCCAGCAGTTACTCGAAGTTAAATCGCTTTTCCGAGCAGTACTTC
>few|NA|TRBJ2-7|TRBV27|15
CASSLLGQGTYEQYF
TGTGCCAGCAGCCTTTTGGGGCAGGGCACCTACGAGCAGTACTTC
>NA|TRBD2|TRBJ2-7|TRBV6-1|15
CASSGSGSGAYEQYF
TGTGCCAGCAGTGGTAGCGGGAGTGGAGCTTACGAGCAGTACTTC
>NA|NA|TRBJ1-2|TRBV19|14
CASSILNPNYGYTF
TGTGCCAGTAGTATACTGAACCCTAACTATGGCTACACCTTC
>NA|NA|TRBJ2-1|TRBV25-1|15
CASSERSQGNNEQFF
TGTGCCAGCAGTGAAAGGAGCCAGGGGAACAATGAGCAGTTCTTC
>NA|NA|TRBJ2-6|TRBV7-9|16
CASSLSLSSGVNVLTF
TGTGCCAGCAGCTTGTCCCTCTCCTCTGGGGTCAACGTCCTGACTTTC
>NA|NA|TRBJ2-5|TRBV5-6|13
CASSSGPLGTQYF
TGTGCCAGCAGCTCCGGACCGTTGGGGACCCAGTACTTC